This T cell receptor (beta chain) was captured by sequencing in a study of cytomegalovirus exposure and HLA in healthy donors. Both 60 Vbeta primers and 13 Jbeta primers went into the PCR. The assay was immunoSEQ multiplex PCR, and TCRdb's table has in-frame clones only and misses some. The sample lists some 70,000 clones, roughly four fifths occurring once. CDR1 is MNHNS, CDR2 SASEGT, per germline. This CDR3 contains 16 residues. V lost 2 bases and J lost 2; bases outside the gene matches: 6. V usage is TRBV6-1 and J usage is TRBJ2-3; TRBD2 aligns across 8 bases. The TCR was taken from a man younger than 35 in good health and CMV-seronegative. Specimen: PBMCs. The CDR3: CASSELVAGITDTQYF. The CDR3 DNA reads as TGTGCCAGCAGTGAACTGGTAGCGGGGATCACAGATACGCAGTATTTT.